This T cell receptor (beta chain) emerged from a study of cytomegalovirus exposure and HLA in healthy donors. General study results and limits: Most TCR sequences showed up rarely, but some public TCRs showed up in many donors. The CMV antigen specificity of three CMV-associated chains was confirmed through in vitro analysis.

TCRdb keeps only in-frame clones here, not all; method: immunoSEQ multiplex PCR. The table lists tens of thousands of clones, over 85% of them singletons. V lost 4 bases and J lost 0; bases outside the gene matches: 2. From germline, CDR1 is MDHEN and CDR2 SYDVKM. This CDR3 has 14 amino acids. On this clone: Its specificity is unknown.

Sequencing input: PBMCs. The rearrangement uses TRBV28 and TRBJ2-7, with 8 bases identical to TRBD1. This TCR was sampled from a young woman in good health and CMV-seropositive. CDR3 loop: CASSWTGSSYEQYF. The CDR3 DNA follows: TGTGCCAGCAGTTGGACAGGGAGCTCCTACGAGCAGTACTTC.